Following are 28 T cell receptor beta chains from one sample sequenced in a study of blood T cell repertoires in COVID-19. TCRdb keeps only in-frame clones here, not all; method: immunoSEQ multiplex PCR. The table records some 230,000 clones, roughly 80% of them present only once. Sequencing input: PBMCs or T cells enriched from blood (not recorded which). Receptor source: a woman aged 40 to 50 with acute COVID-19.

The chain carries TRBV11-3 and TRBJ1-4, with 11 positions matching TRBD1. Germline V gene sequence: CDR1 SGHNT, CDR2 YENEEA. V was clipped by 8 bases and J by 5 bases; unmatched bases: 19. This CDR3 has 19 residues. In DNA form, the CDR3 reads TGTGCCAGCCTGAGGACAGGGGGCATCGGGAACGAGGGGAATGAAAAACTGTTTTTT. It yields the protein CASLRTGGIGNEGNEKLFF.

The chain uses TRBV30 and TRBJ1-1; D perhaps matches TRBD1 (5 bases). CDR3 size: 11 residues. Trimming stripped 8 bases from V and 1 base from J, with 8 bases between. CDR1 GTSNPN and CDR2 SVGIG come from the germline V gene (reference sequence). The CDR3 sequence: CALDRNTEAFF. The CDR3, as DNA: TGTGCCCTTGACAGGAACACTGAAGCTTTCTTT.

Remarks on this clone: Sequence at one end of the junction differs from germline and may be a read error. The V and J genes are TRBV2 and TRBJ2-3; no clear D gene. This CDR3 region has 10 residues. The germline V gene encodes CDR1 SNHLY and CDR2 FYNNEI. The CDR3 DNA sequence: TGTGCCAGCAGTGAAGGTAGTCCCGCTTTT. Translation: CASSEGSPAF.

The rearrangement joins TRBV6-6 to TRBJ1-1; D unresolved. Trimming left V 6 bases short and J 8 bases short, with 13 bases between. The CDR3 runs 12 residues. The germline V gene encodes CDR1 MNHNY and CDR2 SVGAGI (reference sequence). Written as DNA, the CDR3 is TGTGCCAGCAGCCCTGAAGAGGGCGAAGCTTTCTTT. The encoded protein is CASSPEEGEAFF.

CDR3 sequence reads: CASSLGTVTYEQYF. The CDR3 bases are TGTGCCAGCAGCTTGGGTACGGTTACCTACGAGCAGTACTTC. The V and J genes are TRBV5-6 and TRBJ2-7; D is undetermined. The germline V gene encodes CDR1 SGHDT and CDR2 YYEEEE. V lost 0 bases and J 2 bases, leaving 9 bases between the germline ends. CDR3 length: 14 residues.

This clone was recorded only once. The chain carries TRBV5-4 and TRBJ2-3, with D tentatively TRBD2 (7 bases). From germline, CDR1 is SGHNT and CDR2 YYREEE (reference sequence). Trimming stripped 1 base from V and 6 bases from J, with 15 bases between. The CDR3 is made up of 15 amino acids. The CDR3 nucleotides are TGTGCCAGCAGCTTGAGGGGGGGATTGTGGGATACGCAGTATTTT. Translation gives CASSLRGGLWDTQYF.

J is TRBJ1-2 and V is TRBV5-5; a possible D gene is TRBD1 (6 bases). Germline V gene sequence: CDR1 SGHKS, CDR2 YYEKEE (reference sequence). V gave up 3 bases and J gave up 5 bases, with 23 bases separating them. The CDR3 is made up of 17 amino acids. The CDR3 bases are TGTGCCAGCAGCTCAGGTATAAGGGGGAACGATGCTTATGGCTACACCTTC. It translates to CASSSGIRGNDAYGYTF.

The CDR3 loop is CASSDRQALNSPLHF. The CDR3 DNA reads as TGTGCCAGCAGTGATCGACAGGCCCTTAATTCACCCCTCCACTTT. The chain recombines TRBV28 with TRBJ1-6, with a possible D match to TRBD1 (6 bases). Trimming stripped 5 bases from V and 6 bases from J, with 14 bases between. Looked up from germline, CDR1 is MDHEN and CDR2 is SYDVKM. The CDR3 consists of 15 residues.

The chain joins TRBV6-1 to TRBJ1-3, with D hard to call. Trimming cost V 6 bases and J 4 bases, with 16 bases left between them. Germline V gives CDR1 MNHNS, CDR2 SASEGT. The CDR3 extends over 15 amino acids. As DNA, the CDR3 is TGTGCCAGCAGAAATCCCGGGTTTACGGGAAACACCATATATTTT. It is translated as CASRNPGFTGNTIYF.

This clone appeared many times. In DNA, the CDR3 is TGTGCCAGCAGCTTAGTTGGTGGGAGCCCCTACAATGAGCAGTTCTTC. Protein: CASSLVGGSPYNEQFF. V is TRBV11-2 and J is TRBJ2-1; tentative D call: TRBD2 (5 bases). Trimming removed 1 base at V and 2 bases at J, with 12 bases between. Germline-derived CDR1 and CDR2 are SGHAT and FQNNGV. This CDR3 has 16 amino acids.

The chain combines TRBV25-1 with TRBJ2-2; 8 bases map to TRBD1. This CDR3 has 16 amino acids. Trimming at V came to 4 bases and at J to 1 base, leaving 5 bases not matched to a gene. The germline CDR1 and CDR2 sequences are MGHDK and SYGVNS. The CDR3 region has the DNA TGTGCCAGCAGTGTGTTGGGGACAGGGAACACCGGGGAGCTGTTTTTT. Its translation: CASSVLGTGNTGELFF.

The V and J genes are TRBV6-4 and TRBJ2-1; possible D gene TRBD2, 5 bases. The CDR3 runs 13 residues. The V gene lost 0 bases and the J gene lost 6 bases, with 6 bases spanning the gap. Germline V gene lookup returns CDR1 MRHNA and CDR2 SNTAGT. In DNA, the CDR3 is TGTGCCAGCAGTGACTCACTAGGCAATGAGCAGTTCTTC. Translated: CASSDSLGNEQFF.

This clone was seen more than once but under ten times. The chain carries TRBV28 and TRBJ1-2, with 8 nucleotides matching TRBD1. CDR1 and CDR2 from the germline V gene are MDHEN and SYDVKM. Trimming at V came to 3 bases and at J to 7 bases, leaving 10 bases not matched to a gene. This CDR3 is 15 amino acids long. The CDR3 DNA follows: TGTGCCAGCAGTTTCCCAAAAAGGACAGGGCTTGGCTACACCTTC. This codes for CASSFPKRTGLGYTF.

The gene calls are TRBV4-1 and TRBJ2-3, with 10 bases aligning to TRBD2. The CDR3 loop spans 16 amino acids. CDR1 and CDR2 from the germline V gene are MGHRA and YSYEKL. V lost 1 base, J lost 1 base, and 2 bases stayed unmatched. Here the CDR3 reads CASSQGLAGGTDTQYF. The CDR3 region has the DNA TGCGCCAGCAGCCAAGGTCTAGCGGGAGGCACAGATACGCAGTATTTT.

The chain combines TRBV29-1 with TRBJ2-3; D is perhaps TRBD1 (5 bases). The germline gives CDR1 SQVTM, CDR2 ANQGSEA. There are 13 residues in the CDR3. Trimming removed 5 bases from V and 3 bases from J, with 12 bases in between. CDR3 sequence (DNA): TGCAGCGTTCGGGCAGGGATAACAGATACGCAGTATTTT. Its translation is CSVRAGITDTQYF.

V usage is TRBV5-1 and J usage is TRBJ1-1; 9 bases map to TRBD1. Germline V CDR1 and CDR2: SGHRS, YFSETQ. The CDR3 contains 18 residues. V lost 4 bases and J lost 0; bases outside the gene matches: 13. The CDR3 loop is CASSPAGQGLNLNTEAFF. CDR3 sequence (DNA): TGCGCCAGCAGCCCCGCCGGACAGGGGCTAAACCTGAACACTGAAGCTTTCTTT.

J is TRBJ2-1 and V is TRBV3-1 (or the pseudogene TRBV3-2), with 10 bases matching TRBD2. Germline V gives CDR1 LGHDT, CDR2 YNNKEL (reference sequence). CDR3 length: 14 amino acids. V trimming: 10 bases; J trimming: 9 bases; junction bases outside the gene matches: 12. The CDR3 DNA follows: TGTGCCACCGTGGCTAGCGGGAGCTTAGGTGAGCAGTTCTTC. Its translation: CATVASGSLGEQFF.

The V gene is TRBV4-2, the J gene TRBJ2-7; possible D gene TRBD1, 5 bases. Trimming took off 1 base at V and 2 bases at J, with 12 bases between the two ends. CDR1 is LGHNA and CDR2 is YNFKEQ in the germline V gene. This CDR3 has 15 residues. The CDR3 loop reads CASSQGQTDTYEQYF. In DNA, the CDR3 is TGTGCCAGCAGCCAAGGGCAGACAGACACCTACGAGCAGTACTTC.

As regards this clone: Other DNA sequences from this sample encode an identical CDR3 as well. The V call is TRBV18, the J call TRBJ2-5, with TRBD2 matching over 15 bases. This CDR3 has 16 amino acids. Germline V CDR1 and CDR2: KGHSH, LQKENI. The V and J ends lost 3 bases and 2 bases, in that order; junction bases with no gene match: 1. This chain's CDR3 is CASSPGLAGGQETQYF. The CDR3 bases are TGTGCCAGCTCACCGGGACTAGCGGGGGGACAAGAGACCCAGTACTTC.

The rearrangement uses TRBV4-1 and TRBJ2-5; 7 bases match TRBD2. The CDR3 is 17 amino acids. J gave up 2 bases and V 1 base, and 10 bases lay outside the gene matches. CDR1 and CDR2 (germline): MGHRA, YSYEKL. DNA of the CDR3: TGCGCCAGCAGCCAAGTTGGGCTAGCGGACGTTCAAGAGACCCAGTACTTC. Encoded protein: CASSQVGLADVQETQYF.

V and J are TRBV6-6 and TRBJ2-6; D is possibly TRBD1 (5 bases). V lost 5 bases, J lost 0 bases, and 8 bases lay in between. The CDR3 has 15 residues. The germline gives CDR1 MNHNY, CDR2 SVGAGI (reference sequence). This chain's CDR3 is CASSQTVSGANVLTF. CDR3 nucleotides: TGTGCCAGCAGTCAGACAGTCTCTGGGGCCAACGTCCTGACTTTC.

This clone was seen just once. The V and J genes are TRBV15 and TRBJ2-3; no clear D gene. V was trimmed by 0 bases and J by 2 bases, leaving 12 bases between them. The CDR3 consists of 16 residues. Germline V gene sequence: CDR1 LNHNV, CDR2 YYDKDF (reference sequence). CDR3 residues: CATSREVGVPTDTQYF. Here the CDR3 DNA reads TGTGCCACCAGCAGAGAGGTTGGAGTTCCCACAGATACGCAGTATTTT. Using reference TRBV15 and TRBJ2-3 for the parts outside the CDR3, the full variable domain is DAMVIQNPRYQVTQFGKPVTLSCSQTLNHNVMYWYQQKSSQAPKLLFHYYDKDFNNEADTPDNFQSRRPNTSFCFLDIRSPGLGDTAMYLCATSREVGVPTDTQYFGPGTRLTVL.

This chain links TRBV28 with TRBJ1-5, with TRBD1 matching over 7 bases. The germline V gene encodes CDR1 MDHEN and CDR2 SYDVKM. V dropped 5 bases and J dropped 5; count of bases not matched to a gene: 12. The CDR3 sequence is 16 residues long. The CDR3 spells CASSPRTGAADQPQHF. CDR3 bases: TGTGCCAGCAGTCCCCGCACAGGGGCCGCCGATCAGCCCCAGCATTTT.

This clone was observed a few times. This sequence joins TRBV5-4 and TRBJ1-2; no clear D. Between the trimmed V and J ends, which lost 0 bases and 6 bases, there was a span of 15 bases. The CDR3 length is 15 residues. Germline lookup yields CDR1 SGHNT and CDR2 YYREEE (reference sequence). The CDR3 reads CASSLDPGREDGYTF. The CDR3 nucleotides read TGTGCCAGCAGCTTGGATCCGGGTAGGGAGGATGGCTACACCTTC.

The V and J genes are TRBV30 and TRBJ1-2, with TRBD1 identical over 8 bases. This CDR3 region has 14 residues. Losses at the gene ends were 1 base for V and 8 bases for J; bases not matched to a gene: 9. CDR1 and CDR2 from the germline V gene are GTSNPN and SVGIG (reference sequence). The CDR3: CAWSEGTGIMGYTF. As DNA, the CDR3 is TGTGCCTGGAGTGAGGGGACAGGTATTATGGGCTACACCTTC.

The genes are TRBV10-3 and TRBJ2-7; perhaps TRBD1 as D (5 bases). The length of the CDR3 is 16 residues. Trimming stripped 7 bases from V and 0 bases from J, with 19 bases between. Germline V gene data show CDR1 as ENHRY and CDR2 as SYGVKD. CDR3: CAINSDSHPYSYEQYF. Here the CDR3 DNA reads TGTGCCATCAATTCAGACAGCCACCCCTACTCCTACGAGCAGTACTTC.

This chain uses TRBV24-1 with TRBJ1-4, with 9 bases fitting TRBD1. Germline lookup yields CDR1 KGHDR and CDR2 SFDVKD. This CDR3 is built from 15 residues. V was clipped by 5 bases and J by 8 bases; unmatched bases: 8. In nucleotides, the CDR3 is TGTGCCACCAGTGCCACGACAGGGGGACGGGAAAAACTGTTTTTT. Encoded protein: CATSATTGGREKLFF.

CDR3 amino acids: CASSSQGINQPQHF. The DNA for the CDR3 is TGTGCCAGCAGCTCCCAGGGAATAAATCAGCCCCAGCATTTT. This chain links TRBV7-2 with TRBJ1-5; weak D call: TRBD1 (5 bases). Deletions cut 4 bases from V and 4 bases from J, with 11 bases between. CDR3 size: 14 residues. The germline gives CDR1 SGHTA, CDR2 FQGNSA.